The 10 T cell receptor beta chains below were found in one sample sequenced in a study of blood T cells in healthy people across ages. The second PCR ran about 7 to 12 cycles with a sample-barcoded 5' primer and J-beta primers. TCRdb processed the 5' RACE reads anew with MiXCR; each CDR3 protein has one entry. The repertoire consists of fewer than 800,000 distinct CDR3 sequences, with about 25% occurring once and the leading ten covering more than 7.5%. The sample was also reused in another study, on T cells of mothers and their children.

Sequenced material: blood. The receptor source for this set is a boy under 18 in good health.

This clonotype occurred once. The J gene is TRBJ2-1, the V gene TRBV14, with D maybe TRBD2 (6 bases). Matching the DNA end better, TRBJ2-7 makes the J call doubtful. The CDR3 totals 16 residues. Germline V gene data show CDR1 as SGHDN and CDR2 as FVKESK. CDR3 sequence reads: CASSQDGGVIAYEQYF. In DNA form, the CDR3 reads TGTGCCAGCAGCCAAGACGGCGGGGTGATTGCCTACGAGCAGTACTTC.

This clonotype was seen a few times. The chain joins TRBV6-5 to TRBJ2-4; D remains ambiguous. The V gene's germline CDR1 is MNHEY and CDR2 SVGAGI. V dropped 2 bases and J dropped 1 base, with 6 bases sitting between them. The CDR3 extends over 14 amino acids. This chain's CDR3 is CASSYDGAKNIQYF. The CDR3 bases are TGTGCCAGCAGTTACGACGGGGCCAAAAACATTCAGTACTTC.

The V call is TRBV27, the J call TRBJ2-1; D could derive from TRBD1 or TRBD2 (6 bases each). CDR3 length: 15 residues. Germline V gene data show CDR1 as MNHEY and CDR2 as SMNVEV (reference sequence). Trimming pared 2 bases from V and 9 bases from J, leaving 17 bases between. The CDR3 DNA reads TGTGCCAGCAGTTTAACGGGGGCCCTCTCGTTTGAGCAGTTCTTC. Its translation: CASSLTGALSFEQFF.

A few counts support this clonotype. This chain uses TRBV6-2 or TRBV6-3 with TRBJ2-5, with D perhaps matching TRBD1 (6 bases). The germline gives CDR1 MNHEY, CDR2 SVGEGT. The ends were cut back, 7 bases at V and 7 bases at J, with 19 bases in the middle. This CDR3 spans 14 amino acids. The DNA of the CDR3 is TGTGCCAGCATCTCGCAGAGGGGGTTTCGGACCCAGTACTTC. This gives the protein CASISQRGFRTQYF.

The table lists this clonotype with a count of one. The chain carries TRBV29-1 and TRBJ1-1; D unresolved. The CDR3 runs 13 residues. Germline CDR1 and CDR2: SQVTM and ANQGSEA. Trimming took off 2 bases at V and 3 bases at J, with 10 bases between the two ends. The DNA for the CDR3 is TGCAGCGTTGAATTCAGCTGGGACACTGAAGCTTTCTTT. Protein product: CSVEFSWDTEAFF.

This clonotype was recorded at least ten times. The CDR3 spells CATSRDNSGANVLTF. CDR3 bases: TGTGCCACCAGCAGAGACAACTCTGGGGCCAACGTCCTGACTTTC. The genes are TRBV15 and TRBJ2-6, with D uncertain. This CDR3 has 15 amino acids. From germline, CDR1 is LNHNV and CDR2 YYDKDF (reference sequence). V shed 0 bases and J shed 0 bases, with 3 bases lying between them. Full variable domain (rest looked up from reference TRBV15 and TRBJ2-6): DAMVIQNPRYQVTQFGKPVTLSCSQTLNHNVMYWYQQKSSQAPKLLFHYYDKDFNNEADTPDNFQSRRPNTSFCFLDIRSPGLGDTAMYLCATSRDNSGANVLTFGAGSRLTVL.

The chain recombines TRBV6-5 with TRBJ2-7, with D unclear. This CDR3 has 13 amino acids. Trimming stripped 2 bases from V and 3 bases from J, with 8 bases between. Germline loops: CDR1 MNHEY, CDR2 SVGAGI. This CDR3 is CASSYGINYEQYF. CDR3 sequence (DNA): TGTGCCAGCAGTTACGGAATAAACTACGAGCAGTACTTC.

This clonotype was seen more than once but under ten times. The chain employs TRBV7-9 and TRBJ1-4, with no clear D. From germline, CDR1 is SEHNR and CDR2 FQNEAQ (reference sequence). This CDR3 region has 15 residues. V lost 5 bases to trimming and J lost 3 bases, with 13 bases between them. The CDR3 DNA sequence: TGTGCCAGCAGCCTCGTTAGTGGCCCTAATGAAAAACTGTTTTTT. This translates into CASSLVSGPNEKLFF. The full variable domain, its missing parts supplied by reference TRBV7-9 and TRBJ1-4, is DTGVSQNPRHKITKRGQNVTFRCDPISEHNRLYWYRQTLGQGPEFLTYFQNEAQLEKSRLLSDRFSAERPKGSFSTLEIQRTEQGDSAMYLCASSLVSGPNEKLFFGSGTQLSVL.

The sample holds a few counts of this clonotype. V is TRBV2 and J is TRBJ2-5, with a weak D call TRBD2 (5 bases). The J call may be wrong; the DNA end is better matched by TRBJ2-7. This CDR3 is built from 15 residues. The germline CDR1 and CDR2 sequences are SNHLY and FYNNEI. The CDR3 bases are TGTGCCAGCAGCGAACAACTTGCAGCGGCCTACGAGCAGTACTTC. This translates into CASSEQLAAAYEQYF.

This clonotype came up a few times. The gene calls are TRBV7-2 and TRBJ2-7; 8 nucleotides match TRBD1. Trimming removed 3 bases from V and 6 bases from J; junction bases left unmatched: 4. Germline assignment: CDR1 SGHTA and CDR2 FQGNSA. The CDR3 is 13 residues long. The CDR3 DNA is TGTGCCAGCAGCTTGGCAGGGGGCACCGAGCAGTACTTC. It codes for CASSLAGGTEQYF.